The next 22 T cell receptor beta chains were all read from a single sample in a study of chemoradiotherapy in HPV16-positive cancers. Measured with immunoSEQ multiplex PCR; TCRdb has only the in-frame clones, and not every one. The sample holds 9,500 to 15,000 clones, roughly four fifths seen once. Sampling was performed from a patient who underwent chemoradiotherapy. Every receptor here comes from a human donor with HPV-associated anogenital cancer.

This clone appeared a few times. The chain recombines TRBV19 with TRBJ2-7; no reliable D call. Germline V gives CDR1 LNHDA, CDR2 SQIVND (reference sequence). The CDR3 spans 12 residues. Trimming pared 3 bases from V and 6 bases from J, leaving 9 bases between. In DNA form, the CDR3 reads TGTGCCAGTAGTATCTCCCCCGGCGAGCAGTACTTC. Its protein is CASSISPGEQYF.

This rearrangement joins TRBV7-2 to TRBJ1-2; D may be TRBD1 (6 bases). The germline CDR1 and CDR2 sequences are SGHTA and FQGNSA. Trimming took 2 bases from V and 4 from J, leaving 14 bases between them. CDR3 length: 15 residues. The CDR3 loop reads CASSLSPLRGYGYTF. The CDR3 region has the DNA TGTGCCAGCAGCTTAAGTCCTCTCAGGGGCTATGGCTACACCTTC.

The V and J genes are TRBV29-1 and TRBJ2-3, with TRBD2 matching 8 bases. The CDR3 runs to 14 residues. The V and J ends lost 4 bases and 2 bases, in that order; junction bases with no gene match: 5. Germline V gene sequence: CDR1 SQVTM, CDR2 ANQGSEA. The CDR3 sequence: CSVATSGHTDTQYF. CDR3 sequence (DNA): TGCAGCGTTGCTACTAGCGGACACACAGATACGCAGTATTTT.

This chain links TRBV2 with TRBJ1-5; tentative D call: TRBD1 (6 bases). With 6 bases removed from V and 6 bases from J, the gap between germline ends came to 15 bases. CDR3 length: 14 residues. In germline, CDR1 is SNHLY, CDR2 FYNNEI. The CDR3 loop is CASRTGLGGQPQHF. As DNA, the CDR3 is TGTGCCAGCAGGACAGGACTGGGCGGTCAGCCCCAGCATTTT.

The CDR3 DNA reads as TGTGCCAGCAGCATTGACAGCTCCTACGAGCAGTACTTC. This codes for CASSIDSSYEQYF. The chain has TRBV5-4 and TRBJ2-7, with D possibly matching TRBD1 (5 bases). Germline V gene sequence: CDR1 SGHNT, CDR2 YYREEE (reference sequence). V gave up 4 bases and J gave up 0 bases, with 8 bases separating them. The CDR3 has 13 amino acids.

This chain's CDR3 is CASSLMAMGELFF. The CDR3 nucleotides are TGTGCCAGCAGTTTAATGGCGATGGGGGAGCTGTTTTTT. The chain recombines TRBV27 with TRBJ2-2; no clear D gene. V lost 2 bases to trimming and J lost 8 bases, with 9 bases between them. The V gene's germline CDR1 is MNHEY and CDR2 SMNVEV (reference sequence). The CDR3 loop spans 13 amino acids.

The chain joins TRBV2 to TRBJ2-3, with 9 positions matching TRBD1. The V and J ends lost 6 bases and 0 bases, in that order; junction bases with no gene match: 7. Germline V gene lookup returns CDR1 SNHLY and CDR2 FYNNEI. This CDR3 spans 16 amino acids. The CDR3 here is CASRIDRGSSTDTQYF. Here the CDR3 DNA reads TGTGCCAGCAGGATAGACAGGGGGTCTAGCACAGATACGCAGTATTTT.

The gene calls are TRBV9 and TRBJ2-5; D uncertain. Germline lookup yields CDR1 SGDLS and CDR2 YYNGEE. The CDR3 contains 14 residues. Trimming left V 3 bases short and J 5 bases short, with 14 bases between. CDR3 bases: TGTGCCAGCAGCGCCCAGGCTCCGGCGGAGACCCAGTACTTC. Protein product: CASSAQAPAETQYF.

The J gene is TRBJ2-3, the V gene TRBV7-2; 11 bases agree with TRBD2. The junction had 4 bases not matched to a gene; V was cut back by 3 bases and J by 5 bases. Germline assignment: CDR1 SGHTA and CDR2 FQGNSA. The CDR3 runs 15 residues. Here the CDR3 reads CASSLASGRLDTQYF. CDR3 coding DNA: TGTGCCAGCAGCTTGGCTAGCGGGAGGTTAGATACGCAGTATTTT.

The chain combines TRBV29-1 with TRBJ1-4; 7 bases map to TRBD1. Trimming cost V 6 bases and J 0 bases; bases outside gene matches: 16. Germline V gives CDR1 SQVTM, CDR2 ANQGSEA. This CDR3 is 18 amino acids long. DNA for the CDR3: TGCAGCGTCGCGGAGGGGGCGACAGGCCCTGCAACTAATGAAAAACTGTTTTTT. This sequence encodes CSVAEGATGPATNEKLFF.

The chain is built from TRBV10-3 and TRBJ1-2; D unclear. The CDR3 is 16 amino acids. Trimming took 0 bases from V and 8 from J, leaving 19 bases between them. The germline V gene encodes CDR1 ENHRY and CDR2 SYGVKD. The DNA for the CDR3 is TGTGCCATCAGTGAGTCGCGGGGTCTTGGCGCGGGAGGCTACACCTTC. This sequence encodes CAISESRGLGAGGYTF.

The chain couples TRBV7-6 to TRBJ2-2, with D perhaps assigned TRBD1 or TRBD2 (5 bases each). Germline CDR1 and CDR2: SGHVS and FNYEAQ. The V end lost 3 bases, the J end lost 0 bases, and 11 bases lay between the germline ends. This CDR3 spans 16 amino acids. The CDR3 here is CASSLARGANTGELFF. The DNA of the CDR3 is TGTGCCAGCAGCTTGGCTCGGGGCGCGAACACCGGGGAGCTGTTTTTT.

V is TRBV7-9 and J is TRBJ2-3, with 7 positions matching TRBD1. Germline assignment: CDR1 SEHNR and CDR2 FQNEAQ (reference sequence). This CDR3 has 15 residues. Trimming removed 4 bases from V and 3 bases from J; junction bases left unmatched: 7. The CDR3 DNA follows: TGTGCCAGCAGCTCCGGACAGGACGATACAGATACGCAGTATTTT. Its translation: CASSSGQDDTDTQYF. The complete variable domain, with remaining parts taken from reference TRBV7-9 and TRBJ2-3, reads DTGVSQNPRHKITKRGQNVTFRCDPISEHNRLYWYRQTLGQGPEFLTYFQNEAQLEKSRLLSDRFSAERPKGSFSTLEIQRTEQGDSAMYLCASSSGQDDTDTQYFGPGTRLTVL.

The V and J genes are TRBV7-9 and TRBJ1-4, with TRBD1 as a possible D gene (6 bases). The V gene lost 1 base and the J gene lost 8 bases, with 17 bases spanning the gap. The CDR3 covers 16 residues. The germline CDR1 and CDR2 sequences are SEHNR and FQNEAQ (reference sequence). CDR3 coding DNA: TGTGCCAGCAGCTTAGGGATTCAGGGGCAAGGGGAAAAACTGTTTTTT. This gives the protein CASSLGIQGQGEKLFF.

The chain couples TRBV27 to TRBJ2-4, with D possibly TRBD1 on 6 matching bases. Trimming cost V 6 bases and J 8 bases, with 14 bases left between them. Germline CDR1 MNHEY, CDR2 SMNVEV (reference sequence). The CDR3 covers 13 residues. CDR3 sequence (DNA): TGTGCCAGCAGGCCTACAGGGTTATACATTCAGTACTTC. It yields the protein CASRPTGLYIQYF.

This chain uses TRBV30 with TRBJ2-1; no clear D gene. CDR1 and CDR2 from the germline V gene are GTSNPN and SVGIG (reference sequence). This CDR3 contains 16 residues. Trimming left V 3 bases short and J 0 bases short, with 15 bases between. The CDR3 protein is CAWSPIGRSSYNEQFF. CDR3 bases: TGTGCCTGGAGCCCCATCGGCAGGAGCTCCTACAATGAGCAGTTCTTC.

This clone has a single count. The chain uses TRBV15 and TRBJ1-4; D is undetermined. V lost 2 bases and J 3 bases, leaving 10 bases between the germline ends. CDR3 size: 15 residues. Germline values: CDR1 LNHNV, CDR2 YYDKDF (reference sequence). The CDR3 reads CATSRPTKANEKLFF. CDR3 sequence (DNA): TGTGCCACCAGCAGACCGACGAAGGCTAATGAAAAACTGTTTTTT.

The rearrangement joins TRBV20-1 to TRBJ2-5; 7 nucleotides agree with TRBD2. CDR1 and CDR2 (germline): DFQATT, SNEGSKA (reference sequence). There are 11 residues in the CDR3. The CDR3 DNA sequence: TGCGGCTGGGGGGGTCAAGAGACCCAGTACTTC. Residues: CGWGGQETQYF.

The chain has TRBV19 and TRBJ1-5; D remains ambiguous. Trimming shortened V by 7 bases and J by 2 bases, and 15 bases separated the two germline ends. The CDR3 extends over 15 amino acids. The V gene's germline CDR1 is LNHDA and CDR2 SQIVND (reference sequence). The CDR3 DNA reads TGTGCCAGTAATAACGGGCCGGCGGGCAATCAGCCCCAGCATTTT. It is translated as CASNNGPAGNQPQHF.

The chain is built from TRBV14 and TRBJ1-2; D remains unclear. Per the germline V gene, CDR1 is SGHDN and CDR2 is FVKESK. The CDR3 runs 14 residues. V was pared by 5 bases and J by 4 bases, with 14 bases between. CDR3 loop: CASSGHLGSYGYTF. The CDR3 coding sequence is TGTGCCAGCAGCGGTCATCTCGGGAGCTATGGCTACACCTTC.

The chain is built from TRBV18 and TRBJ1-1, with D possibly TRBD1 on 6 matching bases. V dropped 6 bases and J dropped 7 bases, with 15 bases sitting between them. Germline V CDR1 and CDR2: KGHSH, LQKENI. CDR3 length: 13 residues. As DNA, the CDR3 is TGTGCCAGCTCGGGGCAGGGGCAGGGTGAAGCTTTCTTT. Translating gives CASSGQGQGEAFF.

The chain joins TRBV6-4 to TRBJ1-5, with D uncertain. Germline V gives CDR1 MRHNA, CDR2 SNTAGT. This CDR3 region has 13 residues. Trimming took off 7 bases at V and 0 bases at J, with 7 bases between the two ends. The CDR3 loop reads CASTFYSNQPQHF. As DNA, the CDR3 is TGTGCCAGCACTTTCTATAGCAATCAGCCCCAGCATTTT.